These 8 T cell receptor beta chains were all obtained from the same sample, sequenced in a study of T cells in Graves' hyperthyroidism and ophthalmopathy. The CDR3 regions of TCR beta were amplified from RNA transcripts. HTBI primers were employed in a first-round RT-PCR of the TCR CDR3. TCRdb reprocessed the multiplex PCR reads with MiXCR, giving one entry per CDR3 protein. The sample carries 450,000 to 650,000 distinct CDR3 sequences, under 25% recorded once. Sequenced sample: blood. Receptor source: a man between 18 and 35 years old with Graves' hyperthyroidism.

The rearrangement joins TRBV5-1 to TRBJ2-7; unclear D gene. The germline gives CDR1 SGHRS, CDR2 YFSETQ. V shed 5 bases and J shed 3 bases, with 12 bases lying between them. This CDR3 is built from 13 residues. CDR3 region: CASSPLGYYEQYF. As DNA, the CDR3 is TGCGCCAGCAGTCCCCTAGGTTACTACGAGCAGTACTTC. The full variable domain, in which reference TRBV5-1 and TRBJ2-7 provide the parts outside the CDR3, is KAGVTQTPRYLIKTRGQQVTLSCSPISGHRSVSWYQQTPGQGLQFLFEYFSETQRNKGNFPGRFSGRQFSNSRSEMNVSTLELGDSALYLCASSPLGYYEQYFGPGTRLTVT.

The chain recombines TRBV19 with TRBJ1-5; D is unresolved. Germline V lookup: CDR1 LNHDA, CDR2 SQIVND (reference sequence). This CDR3 has 15 amino acids. V was shortened by 6 bases and J by 0 bases, with 12 bases between the two germline ends. This chain's CDR3 is CASSVWRSSNQPQHF. In nucleotides, the CDR3 is TGTGCCAGTAGCGTCTGGAGATCTAGCAATCAGCCCCAGCATTTT.

J is TRBJ2-7 and V is TRBV6-1; 7 bases align to TRBD2. The CDR3 loop spans 13 amino acids. The V and J ends lost 10 bases and 3 bases, in that order; junction bases with no gene match: 9. The V gene's germline CDR1 is MNHNS and CDR2 SASEGT. CDR3 amino acids: CAITAAGHYEQYV. CDR3 sequence (DNA): TGTGCCATCACGGCAGCGGGGCACTACGAGCAGTACGTC.

This clonotype was seen many times. The CDR3 nucleotides read TGCGCCAGCACCGCAGGTCGAACCCGACAGCCCGATGGCTACACCTTC. It translates to CASTAGRTRQPDGYTF. V usage is TRBV4-1 and J usage is TRBJ1-2; a possible D gene is TRBD1 (5 bases). The CDR3 sequence is 16 residues long. V lost 7 bases to trimming and J lost 6 bases, with 24 bases between them. Germline values: CDR1 MGHRA, CDR2 YSYEKL.

Concerning this clonotype: This may be a read error: a much more frequent sequence differs by one nucleotide. CDR3 sequence: CASSEGTEDYGYTF. In DNA form, the CDR3 reads TGTGCCAGCAGTGAAGGAACAGAGGACTATGGCTACACCTTC. V and J are TRBV6-1 and TRBJ1-2, with D hard to call. Trimming pared 1 base from V and 3 bases from J, leaving 9 bases between. CDR3 length: 14 amino acids. Germline V gives CDR1 MNHNS, CDR2 SASEGT.

The chain couples TRBV6-5 to TRBJ1-1; the D gene is possibly TRBD1 (6 bases). Trimming took off 1 base at V and 5 bases at J, with 14 bases between the two ends. Germline lookup yields CDR1 MNHEY and CDR2 SVGAGI. This CDR3 contains 15 residues. In DNA, the CDR3 is TGTGCCAGCAGTTACTTAACAGGGCTGGGGACTGAAGCTTTCTTT. Its translation: CASSYLTGLGTEAFF.

This clonotype was found many times. The chain is built from TRBV6-1 and TRBJ1-1, with a weak D call TRBD1 (5 bases). Trimming removed 7 bases from V and 0 bases from J, with 18 bases in between. The germline V gene has CDR1 MNHNS and CDR2 SASEGT. The CDR3 contains 16 residues. This chain's CDR3 is CASTKASGPMNTEAFF. CDR3 DNA: TGTGCCAGCACTAAGGCCTCGGGGCCTATGAACACTGAAGCTTTCTTT.

This clonotype was seen ten or more times. The rearrangement links TRBV6-5 to TRBJ1-2; the match to TRBD1 covers 8 bases. The length of the CDR3 is 15 residues. Germline V lookup: CDR1 MNHEY, CDR2 SVGAGI. V was pared by 6 bases and J by 4 bases, with 10 bases of the junction left unmatched. CDR3: CASSPGQGLIYGYTF. CDR3 nucleotide sequence: TGTGCCAGCAGCCCAGGACAGGGACTCATCTATGGCTACACCTTC.